One sample yielded the 22 T cell receptor beta chains listed below, sequenced in a study of CD8+ T cells in alopecia areata. Reverse transcription of extracted RNA yielded cDNA, which provided the sequencing template. Clones were read by immunoSEQ multiplex PCR, and TCRdb kept only the in-frame ones, dropping some. The data show tens of thousands of clones, roughly half seen once. Sequencing was performed on NKG2D-high CD8+ T cells sorted from blood. The receptors shown here come from a human donor with alopecia areata.

The rearrangement uses TRBV7-8 and TRBJ1-2; weak D call: TRBD1 (5 bases). The CDR3 has 14 residues. Trimming shortened V by 5 bases and J by 6 bases, and 16 bases separated the two germline ends. Germline CDR1 is SGHVS and CDR2 is FQNEAQ. In DNA, the CDR3 is TGTGCCAGCAGCCCTTTGTCACGGGGGAATGGCTACACCTTC. Residues: CASSPLSRGNGYTF.

The CDR3 loop reads CASSLAHRNTEAFF. In DNA, the CDR3 is TGTGCCAGCAGCTTGGCCCACAGGAACACTGAAGCTTTCTTT. This sequence joins TRBV7-2 and TRBJ1-1; D not resolved. Germline CDR1 and CDR2: SGHTA and FQGNSA. The V end lost 3 bases, the J end lost 1 base, and 9 bases lay between the germline ends. The CDR3 is 14 amino acids.

The chain uses TRBV10-3 and TRBJ2-1; perhaps TRBD2 as D (5 bases). The CDR3 is 18 residues long. V lost 0 bases to trimming and J lost 0 bases, with 15 bases between them. Germline loops: CDR1 ENHRY, CDR2 SYGVKD. CDR3 coding DNA: TGTGCCATCAGTGAGTCTTGGGCCCTAGGGAGCTCCTACAATGAGCAGTTCTTC. Encoded protein: CAISESWALGSSYNEQFF.

This clone has more than one count but fewer than ten. The CDR3 reads CASIIGGENTGELFF. The CDR3 coding sequence is TGTGCCAGCATCATCGGGGGCGAGAACACCGGGGAGCTGTTTTTT. The chain recombines TRBV28 with TRBJ2-2; the D gene could be TRBD1 or TRBD2 (6 bases each). The CDR3 sequence is 15 residues long. Germline V lookup: CDR1 MDHEN, CDR2 SYDVKM. The V gene lost 7 bases and the J gene lost 1 base, with 13 bases spanning the gap.

The chain has TRBV27 and TRBJ2-7; possible D gene TRBD1, 5 bases. Germline V CDR1 and CDR2: MNHEY, SMNVEV (reference sequence). V was shortened by 1 base and J by 4 bases, with 14 bases between the two germline ends. The CDR3 covers 15 residues. CDR3 nucleotide sequence: TGTGCCAGCAGTTTATTCCCCGACAGACCATACGAGCAGTACTTC. Translated, it gives CASSLFPDRPYEQYF.

The rearrangement joins TRBV10-2 to TRBJ1-1; maybe TRBD1 (6 bases). Germline V gene lookup returns CDR1 WSHSY and CDR2 SAAADI. V gave up 8 bases and J gave up 6 bases, with 16 bases separating them. This CDR3 has 13 residues. For the CDR3, the DNA is TGCGCCAGCCGCCGGGGGGCGGCGGCTGAAGCTTTCTTT. This gives the protein CASRRGAAAEAFF.

This clone counts as medium-sized. The chain uses TRBV7-9 and TRBJ1-1; 10 bases are shared with TRBD1. Germline CDR1 and CDR2: SEHNR and FQNEAQ (reference sequence). J lost 4 bases, V lost 4 bases, and 6 bases had no gene match. The CDR3 runs 15 residues. In nucleotides, the CDR3 is TGTGCCAGCAGCTCCGCCCGGACAGGGGGCACTGAAGCTTTCTTT. Its translation is CASSSARTGGTEAFF. The full variable domain, its missing parts supplied by reference TRBV7-9 and TRBJ1-1, is DTGVSQNPRHKITKRGQNVTFRCDPISEHNRLYWYRQTLGQGPEFLTYFQNEAQLEKSRLLSDRFSAERPKGSFSTLEIQRTEQGDSAMYLCASSSARTGGTEAFFGQGTRLTVV.

This clone was counted between two and nine times. The chain couples TRBV13 to TRBJ1-6; D uncertain. The germline V and J ends were trimmed by 5 bases and 9 bases, with 8 bases remaining between them. The CDR3 consists of 12 residues. Germline lookup yields CDR1 PRHDT and CDR2 FYEKMQ (reference sequence). The CDR3 sequence: CASSLTSSPLHF. In DNA, the CDR3 is TGTGCCAGCAGCCTGACAAGTTCACCCCTCCACTTT. The whole variable domain, remainder taken from reference TRBV13 and TRBJ1-6, is AAGVIQSPRHLIKEKRETATLKCYPIPRHDTVYWYQQGPGQDPQFLISFYEKMQSDKGSIPDRFSAQQFSDYHSELNMSSLELGDSALYFCASSLTSSPLHFGNGTRLTVT.

This clone was counted between two and nine times. This chain links TRBV19 with TRBJ2-1; 14 bases fit TRBD2. Per the germline V gene, CDR1 is LNHDA and CDR2 is SQIVND (reference sequence). This CDR3 is 15 amino acids long. The V segment lost 3 bases and the J segment 6 bases; nucleotides outside the gene matches: 1. For the CDR3, the DNA is TGTGCCAGTAGTATGACTAGCGGGGGGGTCAATGAGCAGTTCTTC. It encodes CASSMTSGGVNEQFF.

This clone appeared a single time. The CDR3 here is CASSVSTSGRIVNNEQFF. Here the CDR3 DNA reads TGTGCCAGCAGCGTATCGACTAGCGGGAGGATCGTTAACAATGAGCAGTTCTTC. J is TRBJ2-1 and V is TRBV9, with 13 bases lining up with TRBD2. J was trimmed by 5 bases and V by 1 base; bases with no gene match: 9. This CDR3 region has 18 residues. Germline V lookup: CDR1 SGDLS, CDR2 YYNGEE.

J is TRBJ1-1 and V is TRBV9, with a tentative D call TRBD1 (5 bases). The germline V and J ends were trimmed by 3 bases and 1 base, with 16 bases remaining between them. The germline V gene encodes CDR1 SGDLS and CDR2 YYNGEE. There are 16 residues in the CDR3. The CDR3 protein is CASSEDDSPGNTEAFF. The CDR3 DNA reads as TGTGCCAGCAGCGAGGACGACAGCCCGGGGAACACTGAAGCTTTCTTT. The full variable domain, rest sourced from reference TRBV9 and TRBJ1-1, is DSGVTQTPKHLITATGQRVTLRCSPRSGDLSVYWYQQSLDQGLQFLIQYYNGEERAKGNILERFSAQQFPDLHSELNLSSLELGDSALYFCASSEDDSPGNTEAFFGQGTRLTVV.

The J gene is TRBJ1-2, the V gene TRBV30; D gene unclear. CDR1 GTSNPN and CDR2 SVGIG come from the germline V gene (reference sequence). The CDR3 loop spans 12 amino acids. With 3 bases removed from V and 2 bases from J, the gap between germline ends came to 7 bases. As DNA, the CDR3 is TGTGCCTGGAGCGACGGAAACTATGGCTACACCTTC. It codes for CAWSDGNYGYTF.

V gene TRBV5-1 combines with J gene TRBJ2-1; no clear D. CDR1 is SGHRS, CDR2 YFSETQ, per germline. The length of the CDR3 is 14 residues. V shed 0 bases and J shed 10 bases, with 14 bases lying between them. CDR3 nucleotide sequence: TGCGCCAGCAGCTTGGCGAGTATGGGCCGCGAGCAGTTCTTC. This encodes CASSLASMGREQFF.

The chain employs TRBV7-9 and TRBJ2-5, with 8 bases that match TRBD2. This CDR3 is 13 amino acids long. After removal of 11 bases from V and 2 bases from J, the junction contained 7 bases not matched to a gene. CDR1 is SEHNR and CDR2 is FQNEAQ in the germline V gene (reference sequence). As DNA, the CDR3 is TGTGCCGTCGGGAGGGGCTTACAAGAGACCCAGTACTTC. Translated: CAVGRGLQETQYF.

A note on this clone: The same CDR3 arises from other DNA sequences in this sample as well. The J gene is TRBJ2-2, the V gene TRBV29-1; D uncertain. V was shortened by 4 bases and J by 5 bases, with 8 bases between the two germline ends. This CDR3 comprises 12 residues. From germline, CDR1 is SQVTM and CDR2 ANQGSEA. The CDR3 DNA is TGCAGCGTTGTCATCTGGACCGGGGAGCTGTTTTTT. Encoded protein: CSVVIWTGELFF.

This clone is medium-sized in the sample. The chain is built from TRBV7-9 and TRBJ2-1; D is undetermined. Germline lookup yields CDR1 SEHNR and CDR2 FQNEAQ (reference sequence). V was clipped by 1 base and J by 2 bases, with 6 bases between them. There are 14 residues in the CDR3. The chain's CDR3 is CASSLVNTYNEQFF. The CDR3, as DNA: TGTGCCAGCAGCTTAGTTAACACCTACAATGAGCAGTTCTTC.

The chain uses TRBV19 and TRBJ2-7; 8 nucleotides match TRBD1. V lost 3 bases and J lost 5; bases outside the gene matches: 6. The CDR3 sequence is 14 residues long. Germline CDR1 reads LNHDA; CDR2 reads SQIVND (reference sequence). The chain's CDR3 is CASSMGQGAHEQYF. CDR3 DNA sequence: TGTGCCAGTAGTATGGGGCAGGGGGCCCACGAGCAGTACTTC.

The chain couples TRBV4-3 to TRBJ2-7; TRBD2 agrees at 7 bases. The length of the CDR3 is 15 residues. Germline V gene lookup returns CDR1 LGHNA and CDR2 YSLEER. V was clipped by 0 bases and J by 2 bases; unmatched bases: 4. As DNA, the CDR3 is TGCGCCAGCAGCCAAGATATAAGCGGGGCCTACGAGCAGTACTTC. Its protein product is CASSQDISGAYEQYF.

This clone was seen once. The rearrangement uses TRBV19 and TRBJ1-5; D unresolved. The CDR3 has 12 amino acids. The V gene lost 8 bases and the J gene lost 9 bases, with 14 bases spanning the gap. Germline V CDR1 and CDR2: LNHDA, SQIVND (reference sequence). CDR3 residues: CASQTGVGPQHF. CDR3 DNA: TGTGCCAGTCAGACTGGGGTTGGGCCCCAGCATTTT.

CDR3 in DNA: TGTGCCAGCAGCTTAGGATACGGGAGTAGGGAGACCCAGTACTTC. This sequence encodes CASSLGYGSRETQYF. V and J are TRBV7-9 and TRBJ2-5; TRBD2 is a possible D gene (6 bases). Germline-derived CDR1 and CDR2 are SEHNR and FQNEAQ (reference sequence). Trimming stripped 1 base from V and 5 bases from J, with 14 bases between. The CDR3 length is 15 residues.

This clone was seen only once. The chain couples TRBV14 to TRBJ1-1; perhaps TRBD1 as D (6 bases). This CDR3 is built from 12 residues. Germline V gene lookup returns CDR1 SGHDN and CDR2 FVKESK. With 2 bases removed from V and 8 bases from J, the gap between germline ends came to 9 bases. CDR3 region: CASSQPGEEAFF. The CDR3 coding sequence is TGTGCCAGCAGCCAACCAGGGGAGGAAGCTTTCTTT.

The chain uses TRBV14 and TRBJ2-1, with D hard to call. Deletions cut 8 bases from V and 0 bases from J, with 5 bases between. Germline CDR1 is SGHDN and CDR2 is FVKESK. The CDR3 extends over 12 amino acids. The CDR3 nucleotides are TGTGCCAGCCATAACTCCTACAATGAGCAGTTCTTC. This gives the protein CASHNSYNEQFF.